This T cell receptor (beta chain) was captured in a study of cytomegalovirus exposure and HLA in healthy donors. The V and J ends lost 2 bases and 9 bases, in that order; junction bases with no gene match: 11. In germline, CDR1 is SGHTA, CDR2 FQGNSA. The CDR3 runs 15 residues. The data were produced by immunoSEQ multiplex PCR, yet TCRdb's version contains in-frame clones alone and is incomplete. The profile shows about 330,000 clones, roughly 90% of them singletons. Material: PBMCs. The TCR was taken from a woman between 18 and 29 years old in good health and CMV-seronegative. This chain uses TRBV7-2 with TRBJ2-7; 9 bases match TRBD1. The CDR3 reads CASSLSGQGMFGQYF. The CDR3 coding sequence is TGTGCCAGCAGCTTATCGGGACAGGGCATGTTCGGGCAGTACTTC.